The next 9 T cell receptor beta chains were all read from a single sample in a study of blood T cells in healthy people across ages. Alongside a J-beta primer mix, a sample-barcoded 5' primer served in a second PCR lasting roughly 6 to 12 cycles. TCRdb passed the 5' RACE reads through MiXCR, listing each CDR3 protein once. This sample has 800,000 or so distinct CDR3 sequences, with around 25% found just once. These sequences were also reported in another study, on T cells of mothers and their children.

Material: blood. These receptors came from a boy younger than 18 in good health.

V gene TRBV10-2 combines with J gene TRBJ2-1, with 10 bases identical to TRBD1. The CDR3 is 16 residues long. V was pared by 3 bases and J by 4 bases, with 6 bases of the junction left unmatched. Germline-derived CDR1 and CDR2 are WSHSY and SAAADI. CDR3 in amino acids: CASSDSTGGWYNEQFF. The DNA for the CDR3 is TGCGCCAGCAGTGACTCGACAGGGGGCTGGTACAATGAGCAGTTCTTC.

The chain recombines TRBV6-5 with TRBJ1-5; D ambiguous. Trimming stripped 3 bases from V and 3 bases from J, with 9 bases between. CDR1 is MNHEY and CDR2 is SVGAGI in the germline V gene. The CDR3 totals 14 residues. In nucleotides, the CDR3 is TGTGCCAGCAGTTATGTTAGGACCAATCAGCCCCAGCATTTT. Translated: CASSYVRTNQPQHF.

This clonotype was detected a few times. This sequence joins TRBV15 and TRBJ2-1; 8 nucleotides agree with TRBD2. V shed 5 bases and J 7 bases; nucleotides not matched to a gene: 10. This CDR3 region has 15 residues. CDR1 is LNHNV, CDR2 YYDKDF, per germline (reference sequence). The CDR3 DNA is TGTGCCACCAGCCTATCCGGGACTAGGAATAATGAGCAGTTCTTC. As protein: CATSLSGTRNNEQFF.

This clonotype was counted only a few times. V and J are TRBV7-3 and TRBJ1-1, with TRBD1 matching 7 bases. The CDR3 contains 15 residues. Germline trimming cut 2 bases from V and 1 base from J; bases unmatched to any gene: 4. From germline, CDR1 is SGHTA and CDR2 FQGTGA. The CDR3 is CASSLYPGGNTEAFF. CDR3 sequence (DNA): TGTGCCAGCAGCTTATACCCAGGGGGGAACACTGAAGCTTTCTTT.

The J gene is TRBJ1-1, the V gene TRBV20-1, with D possibly matching TRBD1 (5 bases). The germline gives CDR1 DFQATT, CDR2 SNEGSKA (reference sequence). CDR3 length: 14 residues. The V gene lost 7 bases and the J gene lost 4 bases, with 19 bases spanning the gap. CDR3 coding DNA: TGCAGTGTGCCTTGGAGGGGCGAGGGCACTGAAGCTTTCTTT. Amino acids: CSVPWRGEGTEAFF.

This clonotype was counted only a few times. The chain combines TRBV7-3 with TRBJ2-3, with 9 bases identical to TRBD1. The germline V gene has CDR1 SGHTA and CDR2 FQGTGA. The ends lost 5 bases at V and 4 bases at J; junction bases unmatched: 13. The CDR3 length is 17 residues. In DNA form, the CDR3 reads TGTGCCAGCAGCCCAAGGGTCTGGACAGGGGTACCAGATACGCAGTATTTT. It translates to CASSPRVWTGVPDTQYF.

The V and J genes are TRBV28 and TRBJ2-5, with 9 bases that match TRBD1. CDR1 MDHEN and CDR2 SYDVKM come from the germline V gene. The V gene end was trimmed by 3 bases and the J gene end by 4 bases; junction bases not matched to a gene: 6. This CDR3 is 15 amino acids long. This CDR3 is CASSLRDRVGETQYF. CDR3 nucleotide sequence: TGTGCCAGCAGTTTGAGGGACAGGGTGGGAGAGACCCAGTACTTC.

This chain uses TRBV5-1 with TRBJ1-6; no clear D gene. In germline, CDR1 is SGHRS, CDR2 YFSETQ. The CDR3 consists of 15 residues. V lost 0 bases, J lost 7 bases, and 11 bases lay in between. The CDR3 nucleotides read TGCGCCAGCAGCTTGGACAGCTCGAGGAATTCACCCCTCCACTTT. Residues: CASSLDSSRNSPLHF. Complete variable domain (other parts from reference TRBV5-1 and TRBJ1-6): KAGVTQTPRYLIKTRGQQVTLSCSPISGHRSVSWYQQTPGQGLQFLFEYFSETQRNKGNFPGRFSGRQFSNSRSEMNVSTLELGDSALYLCASSLDSSRNSPLHFGNGTRLTVT.

The chain links TRBV20-1 to TRBJ2-1, with D perhaps TRBD1 or TRBD2 (6 bases each). CDR3 length equals 16 residues. Trimming took off 0 bases at V and 0 bases at J, with 12 bases between the two ends. Germline V gene data show CDR1 as DFQATT and CDR2 as SNEGSKA (reference sequence). The CDR3 DNA follows: TGCAGTGCTAGAGATCCGGGGGCCAGCTCCTACAATGAGCAGTTCTTC. This encodes CSARDPGASSYNEQFF.